Shown below are 6 T cell receptor beta chains from a single sample sequenced in a study of shared T cell receptors in the human thymus. Repertoires were generated with immunoSEQ multiplex PCR, while TCRdb's copy carries only in-frame clones and drops some. This sample yields 720,000 or so clones, of which approximately 85% are seen a single time; about 0.0098% belongs to the top ten. The sample was also reused in another study, on human thymus T cells.

The material sequenced was thymocytes. Receptor source: a girl under three years old with a congenital heart defect.

This rearrangement joins TRBV12-5 to TRBJ2-7; TRBD1 might be the D (5 bases). Trimming shortened V by 6 bases and J by 2 bases, and 11 bases separated the two germline ends. The CDR3 sequence is 13 residues long. Germline lookup yields CDR1 LGHNT and CDR2 FRNRAP. The CDR3 sequence: CASGRQKAYEQYF. CDR3 DNA: TGTGCTAGTGGCCGACAGAAGGCCTACGAGCAGTACTTC. The complete variable domain, with remaining parts taken from reference TRBV12-5 and TRBJ2-7, reads DARVTQTPRHKVTEMGQEVTMRCQPILGHNTVFWYRQTMMQGLELLAYFRNRAPLDDSGMPKDRFSAEMPDATLATLKIQPSEPRDSAVYFCASGRQKAYEQYFGPGTRLTVT.

This clone was observed a handful of times. One end of the junction varies from germline; a read error may be responsible. The same CDR3 is also encoded by other DNA sequences in this sample. The chain combines TRBV5-8 with TRBJ1-6; tentatively, D is TRBD1 (5 bases). Looked up from germline, CDR1 is SGHTS and CDR2 is YDEGEE. CDR3 length: 16 amino acids. For the CDR3, the DNA is TGTGCCAGCAGCCGGGGGAGAGCAGGCGATAATTCCCCCCTCCACTTT. This sequence encodes CASSRGRAGDNSPLHF.

The chain joins TRBV7-7 to TRBJ2-5, with 7 bases fitting TRBD1. V was pared by 5 bases and J by 3 bases, with 6 bases of the junction left unmatched. Germline-derived CDR1 and CDR2 are SSHAT and FNYEAQ (reference sequence). The CDR3 sequence is 14 residues long. The CDR3 sequence: CASSPGQGEETQYF. The CDR3 DNA reads as TGTGCCAGCAGCCCAGGGCAGGGGGAAGAGACCCAGTACTTC.

The rearrangement links TRBV25-1 to TRBJ2-2; 7 nucleotides match TRBD1. J lost 7 bases, V lost 2 bases, and 10 bases had no gene match. CDR3 length equals 16 residues. Per germline, CDR1 MGHDK and CDR2 SYGVNS. The CDR3 loop reads CASSEEQGIFSGELFF. CDR3 DNA: TGTGCCAGCAGTGAAGAACAGGGGATTTTCAGCGGGGAGCTGTTTTTT.

The rearrangement joins TRBV2 to TRBJ1-1, with TRBD1 as a possible D gene (5 bases). V lost 4 bases, J lost 10 bases, and 34 bases lay in between. The CDR3 loop spans 19 amino acids. Germline CDR1 reads SNHLY; CDR2 reads FYNNEI. The CDR3 DNA is TGTGCCAGCAGTGTTCGGCGTATAGAACGGGTCCTAGGGGTCTCCGGAGCTTTCTTT. Its translation: CASSVRRIERVLGVSGAFF.

The V and J genes are TRBV10-1 and TRBJ2-3, with D perhaps matching TRBD2 (7 bases). The CDR3 contains 16 residues. Between the trimmed V and J ends, which lost 2 bases and 6 bases, there was a span of 18 bases. Germline V gene sequence: CDR1 WNHNN, CDR2 SYGVQD (reference sequence). CDR3 amino acids: CASSEGGGGPDDTQYF. DNA for the CDR3: TGCGCCAGCAGTGAGGGTGGGGGGGGGCCGGATGATACGCAGTATTTT.